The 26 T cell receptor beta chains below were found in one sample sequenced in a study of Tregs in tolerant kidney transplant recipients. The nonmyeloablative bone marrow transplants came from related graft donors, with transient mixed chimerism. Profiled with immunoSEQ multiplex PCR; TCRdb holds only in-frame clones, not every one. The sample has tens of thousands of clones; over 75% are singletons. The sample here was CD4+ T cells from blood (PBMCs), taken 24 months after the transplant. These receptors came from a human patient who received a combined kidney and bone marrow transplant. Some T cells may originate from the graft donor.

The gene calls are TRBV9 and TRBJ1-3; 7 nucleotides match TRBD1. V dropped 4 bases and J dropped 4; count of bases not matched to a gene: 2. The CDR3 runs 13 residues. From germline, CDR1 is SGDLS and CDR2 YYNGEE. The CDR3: CASSRDSGNTIYF. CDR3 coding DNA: TGTGCCAGCAGCAGGGACAGCGGAAACACCATATATTTT.

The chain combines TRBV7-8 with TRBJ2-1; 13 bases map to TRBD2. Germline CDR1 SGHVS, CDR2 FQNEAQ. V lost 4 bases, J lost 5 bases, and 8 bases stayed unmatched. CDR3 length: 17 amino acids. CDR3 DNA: TGTGCCAGCAGCTCGCCGGGACTAGCGGGAAGAAACAATGAGCAGTTCTTC. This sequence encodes CASSSPGLAGRNNEQFF.

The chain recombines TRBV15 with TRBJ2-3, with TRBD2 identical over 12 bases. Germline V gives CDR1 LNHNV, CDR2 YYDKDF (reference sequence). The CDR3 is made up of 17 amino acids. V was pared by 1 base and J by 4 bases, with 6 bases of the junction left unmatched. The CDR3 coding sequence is TGTGCCACCAGCAGAGGACTAGCGGGAGCGGGAGCAGATACGCAGTATTTT. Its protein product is CATSRGLAGAGADTQYF.

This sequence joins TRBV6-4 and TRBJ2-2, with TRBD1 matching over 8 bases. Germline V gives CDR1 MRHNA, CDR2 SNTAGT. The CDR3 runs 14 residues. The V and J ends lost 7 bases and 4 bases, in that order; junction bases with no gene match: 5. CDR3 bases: TGTGCCAGCAAAGGACAGGGTAGCACCGGGGAGCTGTTTTTT. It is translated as CASKGQGSTGELFF.

The CDR3 DNA follows: TGTGCCAGCAGCGTAGGAGGGGGACTAGCGGGAGTCTACTCCTACGAGCAGTACTTC. As protein: CASSVGGGLAGVYSYEQYF. The chain links TRBV5-8 to TRBJ2-7; TRBD2 aligns across 14 bases. The CDR3 has 19 amino acids. Germline V gives CDR1 SGHTS, CDR2 YDEGEE. With 4 bases clipped from V and 0 bases from J, the junction kept 12 bases outside the gene matches.

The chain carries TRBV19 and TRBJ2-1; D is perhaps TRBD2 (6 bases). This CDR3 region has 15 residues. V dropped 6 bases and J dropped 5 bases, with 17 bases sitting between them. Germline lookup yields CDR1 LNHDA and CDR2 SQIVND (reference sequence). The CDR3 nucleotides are TGTGCCAGTAGCCAGACCGGGACTGTCCACAATGAGCAGTTCTTC. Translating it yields CASSQTGTVHNEQFF.

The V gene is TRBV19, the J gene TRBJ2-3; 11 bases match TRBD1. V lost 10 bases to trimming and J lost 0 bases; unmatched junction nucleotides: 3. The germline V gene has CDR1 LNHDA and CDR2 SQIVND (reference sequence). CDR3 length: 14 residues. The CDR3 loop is CATRDRGSTDTQYF. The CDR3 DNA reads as TGTGCCACCCGGGACAGGGGGAGCACAGATACGCAGTATTTT.

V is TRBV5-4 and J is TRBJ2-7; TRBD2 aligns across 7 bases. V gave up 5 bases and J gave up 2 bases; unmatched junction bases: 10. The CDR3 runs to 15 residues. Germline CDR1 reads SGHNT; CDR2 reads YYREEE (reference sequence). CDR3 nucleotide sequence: TGTGCCAGCAGGTCGACGACAGCGGGAACCTACGAGCAGTACTTC. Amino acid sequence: CASRSTTAGTYEQYF.

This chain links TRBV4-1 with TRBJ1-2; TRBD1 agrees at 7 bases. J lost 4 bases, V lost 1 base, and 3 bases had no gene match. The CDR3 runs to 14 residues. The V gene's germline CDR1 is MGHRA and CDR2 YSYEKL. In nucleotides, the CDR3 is TGCGCCAGCAGCCAAGGGTGGGACAGCTATGGCTACACCTTC. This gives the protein CASSQGWDSYGYTF.

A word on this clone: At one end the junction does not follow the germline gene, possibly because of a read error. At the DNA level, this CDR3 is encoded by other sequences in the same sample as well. The CDR3: CASSLVTGNSPLHF. The CDR3 coding sequence is TGTGCCAGCAGCTTAGTTACGGGGAATTCCCCCCTCCACTTT. The chain combines TRBV7-6 with TRBJ1-6; D unclear. The germline V gene has CDR1 SGHVS and CDR2 FNYEAQ. The CDR3 totals 14 residues.

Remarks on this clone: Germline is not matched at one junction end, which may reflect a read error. The CDR3 reads CSVEDRRDRGYSEDF. Here the CDR3 DNA reads TGCAGCGTTGAAGATCGTCGGGACAGGGGCTACTCAGAGGACTTC. The chain links TRBV29-1 to TRBJ2-5; 10 nucleotides match TRBD1. This CDR3 is 15 amino acids long. In germline, CDR1 is SQVTM, CDR2 ANQGSEA.

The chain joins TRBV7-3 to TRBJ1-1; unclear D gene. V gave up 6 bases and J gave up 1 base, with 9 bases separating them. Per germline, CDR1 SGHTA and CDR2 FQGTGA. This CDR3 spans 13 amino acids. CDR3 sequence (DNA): TGTGCCAGCAGGTCCTTCCCGAACACTGAAGCTTTCTTT. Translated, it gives CASRSFPNTEAFF.

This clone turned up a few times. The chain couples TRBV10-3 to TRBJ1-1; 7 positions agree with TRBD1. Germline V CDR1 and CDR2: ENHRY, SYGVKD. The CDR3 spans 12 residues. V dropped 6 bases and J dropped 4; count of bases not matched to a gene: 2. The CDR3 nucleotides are TGTGCCATCAGGGGACAGAGCACTGAAGCTTTCTTT. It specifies CAIRGQSTEAFF.

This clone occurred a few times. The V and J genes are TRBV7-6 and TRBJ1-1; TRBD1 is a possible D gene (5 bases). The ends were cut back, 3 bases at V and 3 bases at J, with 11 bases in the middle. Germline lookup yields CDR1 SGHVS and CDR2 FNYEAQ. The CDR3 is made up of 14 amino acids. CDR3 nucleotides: TGTGCCAGCAGCTTGGGGGGTTTGGACACTGAAGCTTTCTTT. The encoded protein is CASSLGGLDTEAFF.

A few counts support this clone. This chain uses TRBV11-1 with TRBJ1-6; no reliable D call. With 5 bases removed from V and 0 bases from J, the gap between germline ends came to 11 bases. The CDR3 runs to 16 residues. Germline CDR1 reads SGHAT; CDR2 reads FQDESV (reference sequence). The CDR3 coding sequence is TGTGCCAGCAGCCCGGACGGGAGCTCCTATAATTCACCCCTCCACTTT. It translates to CASSPDGSSYNSPLHF.

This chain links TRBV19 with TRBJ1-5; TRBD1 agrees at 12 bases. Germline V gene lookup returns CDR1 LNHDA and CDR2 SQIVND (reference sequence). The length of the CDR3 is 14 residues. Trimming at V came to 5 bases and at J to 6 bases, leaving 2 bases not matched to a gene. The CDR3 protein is CASSGTGGVQPQHF. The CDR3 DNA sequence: TGTGCCAGTAGTGGGACAGGGGGCGTTCAGCCCCAGCATTTT.

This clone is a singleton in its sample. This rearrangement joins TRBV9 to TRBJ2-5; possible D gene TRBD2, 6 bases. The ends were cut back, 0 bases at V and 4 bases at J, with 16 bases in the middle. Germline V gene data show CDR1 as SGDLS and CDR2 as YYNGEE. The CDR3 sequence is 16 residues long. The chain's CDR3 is CASSVARRENTETQYF. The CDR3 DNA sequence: TGTGCCAGCAGCGTAGCTCGGAGGGAGAACACAGAGACCCAGTACTTC.

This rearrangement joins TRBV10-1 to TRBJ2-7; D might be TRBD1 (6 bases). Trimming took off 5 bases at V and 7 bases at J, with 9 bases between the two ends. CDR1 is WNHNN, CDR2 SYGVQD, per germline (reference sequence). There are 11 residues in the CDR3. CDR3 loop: CASSNRDEQYF. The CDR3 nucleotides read TGCGCCAGCAGTAACAGGGATGAGCAGTACTTC.

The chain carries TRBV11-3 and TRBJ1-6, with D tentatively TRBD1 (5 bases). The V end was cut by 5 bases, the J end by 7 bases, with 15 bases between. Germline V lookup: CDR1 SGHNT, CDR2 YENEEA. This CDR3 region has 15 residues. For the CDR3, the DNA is TGTGCCAGCAGCCCCTCAGGGCCGACGAATTCACCCCTCCACTTT. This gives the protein CASSPSGPTNSPLHF.

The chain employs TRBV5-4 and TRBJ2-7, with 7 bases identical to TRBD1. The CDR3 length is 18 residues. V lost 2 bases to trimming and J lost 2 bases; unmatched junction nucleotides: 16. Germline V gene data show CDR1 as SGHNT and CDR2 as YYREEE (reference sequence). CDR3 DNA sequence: TGTGCCAGCAGCTTCGGAGGTCCCCGGACAGGCTGGACCTACGAGCAGTACTTC. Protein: CASSFGGPRTGWTYEQYF.

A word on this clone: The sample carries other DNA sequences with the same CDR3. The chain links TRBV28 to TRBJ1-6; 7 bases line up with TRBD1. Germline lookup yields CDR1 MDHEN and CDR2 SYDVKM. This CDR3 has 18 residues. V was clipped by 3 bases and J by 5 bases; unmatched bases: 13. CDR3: CASSFRRRDRHNNSPLHF. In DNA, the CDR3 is TGTGCCAGCAGTTTTCGGCGGAGGGACAGACATAATAATTCACCCCTCCACTTT.

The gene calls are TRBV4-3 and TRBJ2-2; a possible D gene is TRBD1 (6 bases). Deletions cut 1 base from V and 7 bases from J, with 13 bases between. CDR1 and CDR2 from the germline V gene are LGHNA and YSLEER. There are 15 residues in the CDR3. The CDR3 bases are TGCGCCAGCAGCCAAGTCTCACAGGGATACGGGGAGCTGTTTTTT. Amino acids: CASSQVSQGYGELFF.

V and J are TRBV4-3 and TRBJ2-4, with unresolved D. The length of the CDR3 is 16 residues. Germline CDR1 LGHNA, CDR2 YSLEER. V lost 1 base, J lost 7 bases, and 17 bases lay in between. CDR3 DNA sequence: TGCGCCAGCAGCCAAGCCCCCCCGTCGGGTGGTAACATTCAGTACTTC. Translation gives CASSQAPPSGGNIQYF.

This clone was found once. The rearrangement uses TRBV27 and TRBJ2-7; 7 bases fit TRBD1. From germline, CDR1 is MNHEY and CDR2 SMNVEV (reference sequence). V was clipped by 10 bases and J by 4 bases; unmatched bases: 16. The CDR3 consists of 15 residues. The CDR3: CATSHKAGRGYEQYF. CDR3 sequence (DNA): TGTGCCACCTCCCACAAGGCCGGCAGGGGGTACGAGCAGTACTTC.

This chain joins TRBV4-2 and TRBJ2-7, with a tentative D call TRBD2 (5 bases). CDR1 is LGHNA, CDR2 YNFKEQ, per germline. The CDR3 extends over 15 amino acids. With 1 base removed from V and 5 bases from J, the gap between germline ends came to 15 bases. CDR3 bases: TGTGCCAGCAGCCAAGCCGAGCTTCGGACTGACGAGCAGTACTTC. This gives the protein CASSQAELRTDEQYF.

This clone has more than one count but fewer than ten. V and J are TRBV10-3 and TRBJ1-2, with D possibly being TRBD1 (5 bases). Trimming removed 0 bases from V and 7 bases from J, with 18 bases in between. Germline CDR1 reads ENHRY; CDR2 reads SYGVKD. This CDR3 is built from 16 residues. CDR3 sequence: CAISESGGAIVGGYTF. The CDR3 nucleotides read TGTGCCATCAGTGAGTCCGGAGGGGCGATAGTTGGTGGCTACACCTTC.